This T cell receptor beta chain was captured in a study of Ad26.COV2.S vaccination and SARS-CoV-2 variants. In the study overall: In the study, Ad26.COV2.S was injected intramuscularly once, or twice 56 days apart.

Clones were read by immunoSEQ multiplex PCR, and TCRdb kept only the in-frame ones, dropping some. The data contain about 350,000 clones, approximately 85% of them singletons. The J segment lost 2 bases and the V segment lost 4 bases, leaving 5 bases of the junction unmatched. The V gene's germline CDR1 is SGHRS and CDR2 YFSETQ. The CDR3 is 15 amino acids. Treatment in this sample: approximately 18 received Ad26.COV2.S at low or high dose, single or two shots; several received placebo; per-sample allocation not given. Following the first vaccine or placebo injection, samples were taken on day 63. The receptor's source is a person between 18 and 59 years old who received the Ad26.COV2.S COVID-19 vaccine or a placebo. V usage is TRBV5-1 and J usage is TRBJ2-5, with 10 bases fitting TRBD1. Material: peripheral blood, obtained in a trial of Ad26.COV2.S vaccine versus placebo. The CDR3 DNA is TGCGCCAGCAGCCTGACAGGGGGCGGACAAGAGACCCAGTACTTC. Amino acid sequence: CASSLTGGGQETQYF.